This TCR beta chain originates from a study of Ad26.COV2.S vaccination and SARS-CoV-2 variants. Treatment: 19 received Ad26.COV2.S at low or high dose, single or two shots; five or six received placebo; per-sample allocation not given. The investigators took samples on day 63 after the first vaccine or placebo injection. Sequencing used immunoSEQ multiplex PCR; TCRdb keeps in-frame clones, though not all of them. The sample shows hundreds of thousands of clones, over 75% of them seen only once. V lost 5 bases, J lost 4 bases, and 18 bases lay in between. CDR3 length: 16 residues. Germline V gene lookup returns CDR1 SGHVS and CDR2 FNYEAQ. This clone was observed a single time.

The source is a person between 18 and 65 years old who received the Ad26.COV2.S COVID-19 vaccine or a placebo. This sample comprised peripheral blood, obtained in a trial of Ad26.COV2.S vaccine versus placebo. The chain links TRBV7-6 to TRBJ1-3; tentatively, D is TRBD1 (5 bases). The CDR3 nucleotides are TGTGCCAGCAGCGCGATTCCCCAGGGAACAGGAAACACCATATATTTT. Protein sequence: CASSAIPQGTGNTIYF.